The present TCR beta chain was sequenced within a study of control samples from healthy donors and cancer patients. Trimming left V 3 bases short and J 0 bases short, with 9 bases between. Germline V gene lookup returns CDR1 KGHDR and CDR2 SFDVKD. This CDR3 is built from 15 residues. Using immunoSEQ multiplex PCR, the repertoire was profiled, and TCRdb retains in-frame clones only, with some absent. The sample records roughly 150,000 clones, around 88% being singletons. The clonotype originates from a man aged 18 to 35 in good health. The chain carries TRBV24-1 and TRBJ2-3, with D maybe TRBD2 (5 bases). The specimen was blood. The CDR3 bases are TGTGCCACCAGTGATATTGGCGGGAGCACAGATACGCAGTATTTT. The encoded protein is CATSDIGGSTDTQYF.